Following are 5 T cell receptor beta chains from one sample sequenced in a study of beta chain features in type 1 diabetes. The whole isolated RNA underwent reverse transcription, so sequencing captured expressed TCRB transcripts. Produced via immunoSEQ multiplex PCR; TCRdb's table is partial and in-frame only. The profile shows over 150,000 clones, less than 9.5% of them singletons. The sequencing sample was made of central memory CD4+ T cells from blood. Receptors originate from a man aged 18 to 29 in good health.

This clone was seen more than once but under ten times. The J gene is TRBJ2-1, the V gene TRBV28; D possibly corresponds to TRBD2 (8 bases). The V gene lost 8 bases and the J gene lost 6 bases, with 20 bases spanning the gap. The CDR3 sequence is 15 residues long. Per germline, CDR1 MDHEN and CDR2 SYDVKM. The CDR3 loop reads CASSPGGTSSNEQFF. The CDR3 coding sequence is TGTGCCAGCTCCCCAGGGGGGACTAGTTCCAATGAGCAGTTCTTC.

The rearrangement uses TRBV29-1 and TRBJ2-5; TRBD1 aligns across 7 bases. The CDR3 covers 14 residues. J gave up 4 bases and V 1 base, and 6 bases lay outside the gene matches. Per germline, CDR1 SQVTM and CDR2 ANQGSEA. The CDR3, as DNA: TGCAGCGTTGAAGGACCCCCAGGGGGAGAGACCCAGTACTTC. Translating gives CSVEGPPGGETQYF.

The CDR3 bases are TGTGCCAGCAGCTTTACGGGGGGGCCTCTCGACACAGATACGCAGTATTTT. This codes for CASSFTGGPLDTDTQYF. The J gene is TRBJ2-3, the V gene TRBV5-6, with 8 bases fitting TRBD2. Germline V gene lookup returns CDR1 SGHDT and CDR2 YYEEEE. V shed 2 bases, J shed 2 bases, and the junction held 10 bases outside the gene matches. There are 17 residues in the CDR3.

Only a few counts were recorded for this clone. V gene TRBV7-9 combines with J gene TRBJ1-2; D perhaps matches TRBD1 (5 bases). V lost 2 bases to trimming and J lost 3 bases, with 16 bases between them. Germline CDR1 reads SEHNR; CDR2 reads FQNEAQ (reference sequence). This CDR3 comprises 16 residues. The CDR3, as DNA: TGTGCCAGCAGCTTACAGCCCGGAGCAGGGCACTATGGCTACACCTTC. This gives the protein CASSLQPGAGHYGYTF.

The gene calls are TRBV5-1 and TRBJ2-4; TRBD1 might be the D (6 bases). Trimming took 3 bases from V and 2 from J, leaving 21 bases between them. CDR1 is SGHRS, CDR2 YFSETQ, per germline. The CDR3 totals 18 residues. CDR3 DNA: TGCGCCAGCAGCTACAGCAGGGACAAGGAAGGAACCAAAAACATTCAGTACTTC. It specifies CASSYSRDKEGTKNIQYF.